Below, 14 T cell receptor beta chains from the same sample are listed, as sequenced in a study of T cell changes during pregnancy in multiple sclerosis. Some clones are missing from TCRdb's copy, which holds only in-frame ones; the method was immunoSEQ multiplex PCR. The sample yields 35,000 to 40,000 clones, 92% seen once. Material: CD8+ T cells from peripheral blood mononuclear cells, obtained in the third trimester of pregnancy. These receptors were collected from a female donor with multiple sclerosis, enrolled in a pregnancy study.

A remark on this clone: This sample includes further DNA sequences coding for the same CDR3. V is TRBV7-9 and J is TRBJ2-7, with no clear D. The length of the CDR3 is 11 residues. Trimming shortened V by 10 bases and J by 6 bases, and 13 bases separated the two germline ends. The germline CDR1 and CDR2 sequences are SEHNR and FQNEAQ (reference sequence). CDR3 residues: CAIVDFSEQYF. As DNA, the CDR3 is TGTGCCATCGTTGACTTCTCCGAGCAGTACTTC. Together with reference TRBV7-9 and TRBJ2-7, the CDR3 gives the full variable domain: DTGVSQNPRHKITKRGQNVTFRCDPISEHNRLYWYRQTLGQGPEFLTYFQNEAQLEKSRLLSDRFSAERPKGSFSTLEIQRTEQGDSAMYLCAIVDFSEQYFGPGTRLTVT.

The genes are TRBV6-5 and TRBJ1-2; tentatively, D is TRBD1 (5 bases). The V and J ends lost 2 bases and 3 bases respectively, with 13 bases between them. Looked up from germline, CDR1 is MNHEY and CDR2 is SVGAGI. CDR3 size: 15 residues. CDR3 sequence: CASSYNPQGDYGYTF. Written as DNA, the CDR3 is TGTGCCAGCAGTTACAACCCTCAGGGTGACTATGGCTACACCTTC.

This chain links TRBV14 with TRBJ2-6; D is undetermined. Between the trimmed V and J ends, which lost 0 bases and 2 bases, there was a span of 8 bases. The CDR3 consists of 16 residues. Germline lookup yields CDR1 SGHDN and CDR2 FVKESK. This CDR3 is CASSQDGVAGANVLTF. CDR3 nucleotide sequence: TGTGCCAGCAGCCAAGATGGAGTTGCTGGGGCCAACGTCCTGACTTTC.

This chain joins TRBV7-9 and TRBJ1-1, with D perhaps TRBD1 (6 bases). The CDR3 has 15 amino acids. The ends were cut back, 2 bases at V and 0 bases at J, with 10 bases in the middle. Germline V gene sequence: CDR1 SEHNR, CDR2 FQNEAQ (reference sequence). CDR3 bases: TGTGCCAGCAGCTTACAGCAGGGGTTGAACACTGAAGCTTTCTTT. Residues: CASSLQQGLNTEAFF.

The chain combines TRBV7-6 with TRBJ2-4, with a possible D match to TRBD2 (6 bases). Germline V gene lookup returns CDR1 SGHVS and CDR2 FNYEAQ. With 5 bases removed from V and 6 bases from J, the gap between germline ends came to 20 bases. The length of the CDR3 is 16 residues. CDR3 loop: CASSPQNGARGNIQYF. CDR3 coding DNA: TGTGCCAGCAGCCCACAAAACGGGGCGCGGGGAAACATTCAGTACTTC.

The CDR3 DNA is TGTGCCAGTAGTATAGTAGCGGGAGGACTGGCCGGGGAGCTGTTTTTT. Translating it yields CASSIVAGGLAGELFF. The genes are TRBV19 and TRBJ2-2; 10 bases agree with TRBD2. The CDR3 totals 16 residues. V lost 1 base, J lost 6 bases, and 5 bases stayed unmatched. CDR1 and CDR2 from the germline V gene are LNHDA and SQIVND (reference sequence).

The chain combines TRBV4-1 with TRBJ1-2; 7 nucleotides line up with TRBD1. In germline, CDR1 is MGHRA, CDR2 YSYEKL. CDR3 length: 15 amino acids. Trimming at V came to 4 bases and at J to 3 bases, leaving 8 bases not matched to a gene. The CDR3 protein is CASSPRTGQDYGYTF. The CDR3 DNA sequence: TGCGCCAGCAGCCCCCGGACAGGTCAAGACTATGGCTACACCTTC.

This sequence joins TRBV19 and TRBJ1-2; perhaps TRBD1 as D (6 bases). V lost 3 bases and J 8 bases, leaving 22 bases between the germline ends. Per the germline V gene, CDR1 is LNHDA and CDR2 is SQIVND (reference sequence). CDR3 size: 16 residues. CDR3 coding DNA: TGTGCCAGTAGTATCAGGGGCGCGCACACCGGGTGGGGCTACACCTTC. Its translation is CASSIRGAHTGWGYTF.

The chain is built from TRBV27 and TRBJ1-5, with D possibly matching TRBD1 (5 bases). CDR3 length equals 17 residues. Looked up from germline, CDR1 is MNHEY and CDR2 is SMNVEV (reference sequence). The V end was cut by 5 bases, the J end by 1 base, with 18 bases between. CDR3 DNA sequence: TGTGCCAGCAGTCCCTGGATTCAAGGGGCCAGCAATCAGCCCCAGCATTTT. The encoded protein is CASSPWIQGASNQPQHF.

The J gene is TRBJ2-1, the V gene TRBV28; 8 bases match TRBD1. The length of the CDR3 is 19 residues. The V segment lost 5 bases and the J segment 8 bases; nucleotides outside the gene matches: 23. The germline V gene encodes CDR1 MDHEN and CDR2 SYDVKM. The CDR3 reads CASSPRSLAGGKLSDEQFF. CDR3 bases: TGTGCCAGCAGTCCTCGGTCCTTGGCAGGGGGCAAGCTAAGCGATGAGCAGTTCTTC.

Here the CDR3 reads CASSQTTGNPTYGYTF. In nucleotides, the CDR3 is TGTGCCAGCAGCCAGACGACAGGGAACCCTACCTATGGCTACACCTTC. This chain joins TRBV4-2 and TRBJ1-2, with TRBD1 matching 7 bases. The J segment lost 4 bases and the V segment lost 3 bases, leaving 11 bases of the junction unmatched. The CDR3 is made up of 16 amino acids. Germline V gene sequence: CDR1 LGHNA, CDR2 YNFKEQ.

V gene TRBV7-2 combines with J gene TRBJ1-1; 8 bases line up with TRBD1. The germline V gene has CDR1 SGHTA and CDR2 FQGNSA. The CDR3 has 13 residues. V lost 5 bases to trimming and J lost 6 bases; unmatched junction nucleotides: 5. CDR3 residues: CASSIQGGAEAFF. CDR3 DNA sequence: TGTGCCAGCAGCATACAGGGGGGTGCTGAAGCTTTCTTT.

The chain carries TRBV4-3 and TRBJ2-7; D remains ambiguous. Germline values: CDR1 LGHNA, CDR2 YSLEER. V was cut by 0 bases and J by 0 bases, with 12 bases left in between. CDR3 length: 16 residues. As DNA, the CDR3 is TGCGCCAGCAGCCAAGATATCGGTGATTTCTCCTACGAGCAGTACTTC. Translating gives CASSQDIGDFSYEQYF.

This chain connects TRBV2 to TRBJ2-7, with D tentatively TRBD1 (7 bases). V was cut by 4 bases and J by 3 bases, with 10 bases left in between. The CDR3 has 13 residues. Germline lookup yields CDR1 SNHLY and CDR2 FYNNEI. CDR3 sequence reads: CASSGGDSYEQYF. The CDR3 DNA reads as TGTGCCAGCAGTGGGGGGGACAGCTACGAGCAGTACTTC.